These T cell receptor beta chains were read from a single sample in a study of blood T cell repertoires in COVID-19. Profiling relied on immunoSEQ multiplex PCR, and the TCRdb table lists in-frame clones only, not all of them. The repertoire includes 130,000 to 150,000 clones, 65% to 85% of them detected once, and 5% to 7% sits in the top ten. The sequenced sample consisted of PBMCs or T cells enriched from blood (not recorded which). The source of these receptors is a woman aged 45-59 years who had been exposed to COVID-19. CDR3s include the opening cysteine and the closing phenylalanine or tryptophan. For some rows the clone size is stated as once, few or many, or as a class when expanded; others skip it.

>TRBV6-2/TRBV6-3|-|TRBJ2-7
CASSYSIALSEQYF
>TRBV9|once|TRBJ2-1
CASSASGAPYNEQFF
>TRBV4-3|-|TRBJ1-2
CASSQDDRVYGYTF
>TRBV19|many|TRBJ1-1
CASAGYPEAFF
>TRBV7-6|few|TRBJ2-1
CASSLVGLGGNEQFF
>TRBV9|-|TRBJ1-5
CASSGTGSNQPQHF
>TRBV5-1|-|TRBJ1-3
CASSKDGVSGNTIYF
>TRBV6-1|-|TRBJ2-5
CASSEFGRDVQETQYF
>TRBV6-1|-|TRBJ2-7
CASSEYVYEQYF
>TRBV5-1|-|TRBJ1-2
CASRGTESNYGYTF
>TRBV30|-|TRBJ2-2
CAWSVPSSGSPTGELFF
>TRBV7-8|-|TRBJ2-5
CASSWRRYQETQYF
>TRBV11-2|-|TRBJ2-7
CASSLVAGTSYEQYF
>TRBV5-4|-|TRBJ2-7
CASSLGLQAEQYF
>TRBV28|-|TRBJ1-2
CASSFPGQANGYTF
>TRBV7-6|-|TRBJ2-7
CASSPREGVIYEQYF
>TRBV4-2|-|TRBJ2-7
CASSQDSAVAYEQYF
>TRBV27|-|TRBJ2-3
CASSFGTGSTDTQYF
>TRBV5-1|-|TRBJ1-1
CASSSNSANTEAFF
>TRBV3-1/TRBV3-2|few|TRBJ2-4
CASSQEGAGAAKNIQYF
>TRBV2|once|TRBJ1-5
CASSGVGTAHQPQHF
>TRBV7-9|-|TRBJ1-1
CASRQGRTEAFF
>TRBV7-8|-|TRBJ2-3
CASSFIAGGTDTQYF
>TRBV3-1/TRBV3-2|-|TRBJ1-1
CASSPGTGAPNTEAFF
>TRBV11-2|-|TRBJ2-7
CASSLDLDRDYEQYF
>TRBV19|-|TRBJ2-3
CASSDLAGVTDTQYF
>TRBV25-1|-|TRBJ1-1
CASSRGQGLEAFF
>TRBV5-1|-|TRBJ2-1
CASSLVPGAYNEQFF
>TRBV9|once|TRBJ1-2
CASSVGQGKSYGYTF
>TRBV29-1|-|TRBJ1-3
CSVAPSGNTIYF
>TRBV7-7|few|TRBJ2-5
CASSLTLAGTQYF
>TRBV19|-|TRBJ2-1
CASSVATSSDEQFF
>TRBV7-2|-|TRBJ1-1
CASSLVPVGGTEAFF
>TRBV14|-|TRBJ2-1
CASSRAGEGNEQFF
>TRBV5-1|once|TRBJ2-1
CASGPGAGQSYNEQFF
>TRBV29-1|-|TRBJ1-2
CSVDGGQARSAYGYTF
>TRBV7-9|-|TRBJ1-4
CASSEAGVELFF
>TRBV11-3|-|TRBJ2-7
CASSLTVAPAGAPYEQYF
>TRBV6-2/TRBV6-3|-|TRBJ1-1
CASSVTETTEAFF
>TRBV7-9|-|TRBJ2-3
CASSPTPKGAWVTDTQYF
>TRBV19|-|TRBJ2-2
CASGRLTSANTGELFF
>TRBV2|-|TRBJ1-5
CASGGGTVTTLTQHF
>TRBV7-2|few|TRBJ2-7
CASSLGGSSGEQYF
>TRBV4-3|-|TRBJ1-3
CASSLGTGTAASTSGNTIYF
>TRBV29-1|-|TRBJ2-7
CSVEEAREGEARDYPFSYEQYF
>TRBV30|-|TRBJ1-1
CAADRGRDTEAFF
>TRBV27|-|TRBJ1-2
CASSLGVQGSNYGYTF
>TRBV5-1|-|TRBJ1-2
CASKQLLQENYGYTF
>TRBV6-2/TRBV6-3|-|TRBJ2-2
CASSTGTSPLNGELFF
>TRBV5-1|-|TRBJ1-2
CASSINTQNYGYTF